One sample yielded the 7 T cell receptor beta chains listed below, sequenced in a study of regulatory T cells in long-lasting Graves disease. Combining iRepertoire HTBI primers with Arm-PCR of CDR3 regions, the authors built TCR beta libraries. TCRdb re-analysed the multiplex PCR reads in MiXCR, keeping a single row per CDR3 protein. This sample has a few hundred thousand distinct CDR3 sequences, with approximately 23% found just once. Regarding time point: persistent/refractory GD, antithyroid drugs over 5 years with positive TRAb. After RNA was extracted from PBMCs, the TCR library was made from it. The material was peripheral blood mononuclear cells (PBMCs), obtained when the disease was refractory, from a patient treated with antithyroid drugs. These receptors originate from a middle-aged woman with Graves disease.

This clonotype was recorded at least ten times. J is TRBJ2-5 and V is TRBV28; 9 nucleotides align to TRBD1. The germline V gene encodes CDR1 MDHEN and CDR2 SYDVKM. The CDR3 covers 18 residues. The V segment lost 7 bases and the J segment 1 base; nucleotides outside the gene matches: 16. CDR3 in amino acids: CASTSGQYRGPIQETQYF. CDR3 DNA: TGTGCCAGCACCTCCGGCCAATACAGGGGGCCTATCCAAGAGACCCAGTACTTC.

This clonotype was counted between two and nine times. The V call is TRBV11-2, the J call TRBJ1-5; tentatively, D is TRBD1 (5 bases). The ends were cut back, 1 base at V and 3 bases at J, with 13 bases in the middle. CDR3 size: 16 residues. Germline assignment: CDR1 SGHAT and CDR2 FQNNGV. Here the CDR3 reads CASSLGEGYHNQPQHF. The CDR3 DNA reads TGTGCCAGCAGCTTAGGGGAGGGGTACCACAATCAGCCCCAGCATTTT.

In this sample, this clonotype turned up a few times. The rearrangement joins TRBV9 to TRBJ1-4; a weak D match, TRBD1 (5 bases). Looked up from germline, CDR1 is SGDLS and CDR2 is YYNGEE. The V end was cut by 3 bases, the J end by 1 base, with 16 bases between. The CDR3 has 17 residues. The CDR3: CASSAVQEELTNEKLFF. CDR3 bases: TGTGCCAGCAGCGCCGTACAGGAGGAATTAACTAATGAAAAACTGTTTTTT.

The chain recombines TRBV7-9 with TRBJ2-7, with 8 bases identical to TRBD2. Germline V gene lookup returns CDR1 SEHNR and CDR2 FQNEAQ (reference sequence). This CDR3 region has 16 residues. J gave up 5 bases and V 2 bases, and 11 bases lay outside the gene matches. The CDR3 sequence is CASSLRGPGGTDEQYF. The DNA for the CDR3 is TGTGCCAGCAGCTTACGAGGGCCGGGGGGGACGGACGAGCAGTACTTC.

This clonotype was found a few times. V usage is TRBV20-1 and J usage is TRBJ2-7; no reliable D call. The CDR3 is made up of 13 amino acids. Germline V gives CDR1 DFQATT, CDR2 SNEGSKA (reference sequence). The V gene lost 6 bases and the J gene lost 4 bases, with 16 bases spanning the gap. In DNA, the CDR3 is TGCAGTGCCGATTCTACGATGCTTTACGAGCAGTACTTC. It translates to CSADSTMLYEQYF.

This clonotype was seen repeatedly, ten times or more. The chain carries TRBV12-3 or TRBV12-4 and TRBJ1-2, with D uncertain. The CDR3 extends over 14 amino acids. Trimming left V 8 bases short and J 4 bases short, with 17 bases between. The CDR3 protein is CASEAGVAGYGYTF. The CDR3 DNA sequence: TGTGCCAGCGAAGCTGGTGTGGCAGGCTATGGCTACACCTTC.

This clonotype was detected only a few times. V is TRBV19 and J is TRBJ1-1; D possibly corresponds to TRBD1 (6 bases). The CDR3 is 14 residues long. Germline V gives CDR1 LNHDA, CDR2 SQIVND (reference sequence). The V end was cut by 7 bases, the J end by 1 base, with 13 bases between. The CDR3 region has the DNA TGTGCCAGTAACCCAATGGGGGCGAACACTGAAGCTTTCTTT. It translates to CASNPMGANTEAFF. Using reference TRBV19 and TRBJ1-1 for the parts outside the CDR3, the full variable domain is DGGITQSPKYLFRKEGQNVTLSCEQNLNHDAMYWYRQDPGQGLRLIYYSQIVNDFQKGDIAEGYSVSREKKESFPLTVTSAQKNPTAFYLCASNPMGANTEAFFGQGTRLTVV.